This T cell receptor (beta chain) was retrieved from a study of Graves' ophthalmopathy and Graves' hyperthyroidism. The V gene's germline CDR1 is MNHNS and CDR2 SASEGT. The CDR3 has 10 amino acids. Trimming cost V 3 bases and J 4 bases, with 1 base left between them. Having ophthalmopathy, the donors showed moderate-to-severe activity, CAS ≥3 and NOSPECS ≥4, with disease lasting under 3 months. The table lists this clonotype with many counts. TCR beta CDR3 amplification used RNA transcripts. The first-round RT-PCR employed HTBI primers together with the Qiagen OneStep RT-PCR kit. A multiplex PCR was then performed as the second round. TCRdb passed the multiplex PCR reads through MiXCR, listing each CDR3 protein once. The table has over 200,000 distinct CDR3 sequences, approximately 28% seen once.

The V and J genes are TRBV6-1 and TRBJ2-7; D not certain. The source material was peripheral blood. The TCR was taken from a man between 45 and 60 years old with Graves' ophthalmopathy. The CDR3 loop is CASSEYEQYF. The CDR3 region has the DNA TGTGCCAGCAGTGAGTACGAGCAGTACTTC.